This T cell receptor (beta chain) came from a study of blood T cell repertoires in COVID-19. Turning to the study itself: COVID-19 samples collected from the United States, Italy and Spain covered acute and convalescent phases.

Across under 25 US areas, participants ranged in age from about 18 to 90 years. Per the study methods: Amplification of reference gene primers was used by the study to estimate nucleated cell counts. The table came from immunoSEQ multiplex PCR; TCRdb's copy has only in-frame clones and leaves some out. The V and J calls and the clone size are those of that table, but D and trimming were determined from the DNA. The sample records approximately 280,000 clones, approximately 81% being singletons. The CDR3 is 16 amino acids. Germline values: CDR1 SSHAT, CDR2 FNYEAQ (reference sequence). Losses at the gene ends were 4 bases for V and 1 base for J; bases not matched to a gene: 10.

The sequence came from a woman aged 50 to 60 who had recovered from COVID-19. This chain joins TRBV7-7 and TRBJ2-7; 7 positions match TRBD1. The material sequenced was PBMCs or T cells enriched from blood (not recorded which). DNA of the CDR3: TGTGCCAGCAGCTCTGGACAGGAAAGGGGATCCTACGAGCAGTACTTC. Protein: CASSSGQERGSYEQYF.